A single sample is the source of the 10 T cell receptor beta chains below, sequenced in a study of T cells in Graves' hyperthyroidism and ophthalmopathy. Amplification of TCR beta CDR3 regions used RNA as the template. First-round RT-PCR with HTBI primers amplified the TCR CDR3 region. Each CDR3 protein gets one entry after TCRdb re-called the multiplex PCR reads with MiXCR. The table lists 480,000 or so distinct CDR3 sequences, approximately 49% of them singletons. The sequencing input was peripheral blood or thyroid tissue (not recorded which). The origin of the receptors is an adult woman with Graves' disease, either hyperthyroidism or ophthalmopathy (not recorded which).

This clonotype has only a few counts. V gene TRBV29-1 combines with J gene TRBJ1-2, with D tentatively TRBD1 (5 bases). Trimming removed 4 bases from V and 3 bases from J, with 15 bases in between. Germline lookup yields CDR1 SQVTM and CDR2 ANQGSEA. This CDR3 comprises 14 residues. The CDR3 DNA reads TGCAGCGTTGTGGCCAGTGGGGGGTACTATGGCTACACCTTC. Translating gives CSVVASGGYYGYTF. The full variable domain, completed using reference TRBV29-1 and TRBJ1-2, is SAVISQKPSRDICQRGTSLTIQCQVDSQVTMMFWYRQQPGQSLTLIATANQGSEATYESGFVIDKFPISRPNLTFSTLTVSNMSPEDSSIYLCSVVASGGYYGYTFGSGTRLTVV.

In its sample, this clonotype was seen a few times. CDR3 residues: CASSPTASYEQYF. The CDR3 coding sequence is TGTGCCAGTAGCCCGACAGCGTCCTACGAGCAGTACTTC. The rearrangement links TRBV19 to TRBJ2-7, with a weak D call TRBD1 (5 bases). The CDR3 loop spans 13 amino acids. Trimming removed 6 bases from V and 1 base from J, with 10 bases in between. Germline V gives CDR1 LNHDA, CDR2 SQIVND (reference sequence).

This clonotype has more than one count but fewer than ten. CDR3 sequence (DNA): TGTGCCAGCAGTTCGGGCCTCCTGGGAGAGCAGTACTTC. Translating it yields CASSSGLLGEQYF. This chain uses TRBV7-3 with TRBJ2-7, with D unresolved. The CDR3 runs to 13 residues. The V end lost 6 bases, the J end lost 7 bases, and 16 bases lay between the germline ends. Looked up from germline, CDR1 is SGHTA and CDR2 is FQGTGA. Drawing the rest from reference TRBV7-3 and TRBJ2-7, the complete variable domain is GAGVSQTPSNKVTEKGKYVELRCDPISGHTALYWYRQSLGQGPEFLIYFQGTGAADDSGLPNDRFFAVRPEGSVSTLKIQRTERGDSAVYLCASSSGLLGEQYFGPGTRLTVT.

This clonotype was seen only a few times. This chain links TRBV6-2 or TRBV6-3 with TRBJ2-7, with D perhaps TRBD2 (6 bases). Germline V CDR1 and CDR2: MNHEY, SVGEGT. The ends were cut back, 6 bases at V and 3 bases at J, with 15 bases in the middle. The CDR3 has 14 residues. CDR3 DNA: TGTGCCAGCAGCCGAGTCCAGGGAGGCTACGAGCAGTACTTC. Its translation: CASSRVQGGYEQYF.

The V call is TRBV10-3, the J call TRBJ1-6; 9 bases match TRBD1. This CDR3 contains 17 residues. CDR1 and CDR2 from the germline V gene are ENHRY and SYGVKD. The V gene end was trimmed by 2 bases and the J gene end by 2 bases; junction bases not matched to a gene: 4. The CDR3 loop is CAISEDRGETYNSPLHF. DNA of the CDR3: TGTGCCATCAGTGAGGACAGGGGGGAGACCTATAATTCACCCCTCCACTTT.

Many counts were recorded for this clonotype. The chain employs TRBV6-1 and TRBJ1-5, with D uncertain. With 4 bases removed from V and 6 bases from J, the gap between germline ends came to 7 bases. The CDR3 length is 12 residues. Germline values: CDR1 MNHNS, CDR2 SASEGT. In DNA form, the CDR3 reads TGTGCCAGCAGTGGCGATCTTCAGCCCCAGCATTTT. As protein: CASSGDLQPQHF.

This clonotype was picked up many times. The chain combines TRBV19 with TRBJ2-2, with a possible D match to TRBD1 (5 bases). Germline loops: CDR1 LNHDA, CDR2 SQIVND (reference sequence). V dropped 6 bases and J dropped 2 bases, with 16 bases sitting between them. The CDR3 runs 16 residues. CDR3 amino acids: CASRNRQTRNTGELFF. DNA for the CDR3: TGTGCCAGTAGAAATAGACAGACTCGAAACACCGGGGAGCTGTTTTTT.

CDR3 bases: TGTGCCATCAGTTTGACAGGGGGATACCAAGAGACCCAGTACTTC. Translating it yields CAISLTGGYQETQYF. This sequence joins TRBV10-3 and TRBJ2-5; 9 positions agree with TRBD1. The CDR3 extends over 15 amino acids. Germline CDR1 is ENHRY and CDR2 is SYGVKD. V lost 5 bases to trimming and J lost 0 bases; unmatched junction nucleotides: 4.

This clonotype was seen at least ten times. The rearrangement links TRBV12-3 or TRBV12-4 to TRBJ1-5; tentatively, D is TRBD1 (6 bases). The CDR3 contains 15 residues. V was trimmed by 3 bases and J by 5 bases, leaving 14 bases between them. CDR3 amino acids: CASSLRDGGHQPQHF. The CDR3, as DNA: TGTGCCAGCAGTTTGCGTGATGGGGGGCATCAGCCCCAGCATTTT.

This clonotype was seen repeatedly, ten times or more. The V gene is TRBV14, the J gene TRBJ2-7; 14 nucleotides align to TRBD2. Germline V lookup: CDR1 SGHDN, CDR2 FVKESK. Trimming at V came to 4 bases and at J to 3 bases, leaving 2 bases not matched to a gene. CDR3 size: 15 residues. The CDR3 coding sequence is TGTGCCAGCAGCCGAGGGACTAGCGGGAGCTACGAGCAGTACTTC. This translates into CASSRGTSGSYEQYF.